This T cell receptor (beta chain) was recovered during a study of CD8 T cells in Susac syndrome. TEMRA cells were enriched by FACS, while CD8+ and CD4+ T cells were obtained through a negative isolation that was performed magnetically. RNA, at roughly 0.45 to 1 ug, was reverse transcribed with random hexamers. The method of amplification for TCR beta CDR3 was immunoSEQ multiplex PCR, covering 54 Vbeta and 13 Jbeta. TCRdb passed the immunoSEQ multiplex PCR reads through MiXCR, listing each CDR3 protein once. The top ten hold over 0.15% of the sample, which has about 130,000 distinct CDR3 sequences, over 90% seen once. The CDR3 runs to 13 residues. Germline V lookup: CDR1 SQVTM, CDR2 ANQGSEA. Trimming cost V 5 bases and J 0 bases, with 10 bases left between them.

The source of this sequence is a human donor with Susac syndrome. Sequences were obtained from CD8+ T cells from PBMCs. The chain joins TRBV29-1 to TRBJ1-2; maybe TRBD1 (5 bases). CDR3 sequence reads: CSVLQAPNYGYTF. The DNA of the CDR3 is TGCAGCGTTCTACAGGCCCCTAACTATGGCTACACCTTC.